Listed below are T cell receptor beta chains from one sample, sequenced in a study of regulatory T cells in long-lasting Graves disease. TCRdb re-analysed the multiplex PCR reads in MiXCR, keeping a single row per CDR3 protein. The sample consists of a few hundred thousand distinct CDR3 sequences, about 20% of them appearing once. The sequenced sample was peripheral blood mononuclear cells (PBMCs), obtained when the disease was refractory, from a patient treated with antithyroid drugs. The receptor set was obtained from a female donor with Graves disease. The CDR3 runs from the conserved cysteine through the conserved F or W. The D gene is left open where the match is weak. The listing skips clone size in some rows; elsewhere it reads once, few, many or a size class.

D gene	V gene	J gene	clone size	CDR3 protein	CDR3 DNA
TRBD1	TRBV6-5	TRBJ2-5	many	CASSSFDRGGEETQYF	TGTGCCAGCAGTTCCTTTGACAGGGGTGGAGAGGAGACCCAGTACTTC
NA	TRBV12-3/TRBV12-4	TRBJ1-2	few	CASSPTLSPPNYGYTF	TGTGCCAGCAGTCCTACTTTAAGTCCCCCGAACTATGGCTACACCTTC
TRBD1	TRBV30	TRBJ1-1	few	CAWHPGQGPNTEAFF	TGTGCCTGGCATCCGGGACAGGGGCCGAACACTGAAGCTTTCTTT
NA	TRBV14	TRBJ2-7	NA	CASSQDLEQYF	TGTGCCAGCAGCCAAGACCTCGAGCAGTACTTC
NA	TRBV5-8	TRBJ2-5	NA	CASRGRAGRGETQYF	TGTGCCAGCAGGGGCCGCGCGGGGCGGGGAGAGACCCAGTACTTC
NA	TRBV7-3	TRBJ2-2	few	CASSSGTLGELFF	TGTGCCAGCAGCTCCGGGACTCTTGGGGAGCTGTTTTTT
NA	TRBV6-4	TRBJ1-6	NA	CASLTRGNSPLHF	TGTGCCAGCCTAACGAGGGGGAATTCACCCCTCCACTTT
NA	TRBV11-2	TRBJ2-7	many	CASSLEAKQYF	TGTGCCAGCAGCTTAGAAGCGAAGCAGTACTTC
NA	TRBV20-1	TRBJ2-2	few	CSARVGATTGELFF	TGCAGTGCTAGAGTGGGGGCAACCACCGGGGAGCTGTTTTTT
NA	TRBV24-1	TRBJ2-7	many	CATSEYGGREQYF	TGTGCCACCAGTGAATACGGGGGACGCGAGCAGTACTTC
NA	TRBV11-2	TRBJ1-3	NA	CASSRGLSRNTIYF	TGTGCCAGCAGCCGTGGGCTCTCTAGAAACACCATATATTTT
NA	TRBV30	TRBJ1-1	many	CAWNGRRYTEAFF	TGTGCCTGGAATGGACGGCGGTACACTGAAGCTTTCTTT
NA	TRBV28	TRBJ1-6	many	CLVTGTNSPLHF	TGTTTGGTCACAGGGACTAATTCACCCCTCCACTTT
NA	TRBV2	TRBJ1-6	many	CASREPDYNSPLHF	TGTGCCAGCAGAGAGCCGGACTATAATTCACCCCTCCACTTT
TRBD2	TRBV12-3/TRBV12-4	TRBJ2-2	once	CASSEGLGGNAGELVF	TGTGCCAGCAGTGAAGGACTAGGCGGGAATGCCGGGGAGCTGGTTTTT
NA	TRBV25-1	TRBJ1-1	many	CASSESSVNTEAFF	TGTGCCAGCAGTGAATCTTCCGTGAACACTGAAGCTTTCTTT
NA	TRBV6-2/TRBV6-3	TRBJ2-5	many	CASSYWGAETQYF	TGTGCCAGCAGTTACTGGGGGGCAGAGACCCAGTACTTC
NA	TRBV12-3/TRBV12-4	TRBJ2-4	few	CASGPTELAKNIQYF	TGTGCCAGCGGACCCACAGAGCTAGCCAAAAACATTCAGTACTTC